These 8 T cell receptor beta chains were all obtained from the same sample, sequenced in a study of blood T cell repertoires in COVID-19. Assay: immunoSEQ multiplex PCR; the TCRdb copy retains only in-frame clones and omits some. The data contain about 140,000 clones, more than 80% of them singletons. The source material was peripheral blood. These receptors all stem from a human donor in a cohort sampled during active COVID-19.

The V call is TRBV5-1, the J call TRBJ2-5, with 8 bases lining up with TRBD1. Trimming cost V 4 bases and J 4 bases; bases outside gene matches: 3. The CDR3 spans 13 residues. Germline-derived CDR1 and CDR2 are SGHRS and YFSETQ. CDR3 DNA sequence: TGCGCCAGCAGCGGCGGACAGGGAGAGACCCAGTACTTC. Translated, it gives CASSGGQGETQYF.

The chain joins TRBV6-5 to TRBJ1-3, with D possibly TRBD1 on 5 matching bases. This CDR3 is built from 14 residues. Germline V gene data show CDR1 as MNHEY and CDR2 as SVGAGI. V gave up 6 bases and J gave up 2 bases, with 11 bases separating them. CDR3 residues: CASSSTETGNTIYF. The CDR3 DNA sequence: TGTGCCAGCAGCTCGACAGAGACTGGAAACACCATATATTTT.

This clone has a single count. J is TRBJ2-1 and V is TRBV7-9; 9 nucleotides align to TRBD2. This CDR3 region has 14 residues. Germline CDR1 and CDR2: SEHNR and FQNEAQ (reference sequence). The V segment lost 3 bases and the J segment 7 bases; nucleotides outside the gene matches: 4. This CDR3 reads CASSLRGGLNEQFF. The CDR3 coding sequence is TGTGCCAGCAGCTTGCGGGGGGGCCTTAATGAGCAGTTCTTC.

The J gene is TRBJ2-7, the V gene TRBV5-1; 7 bases are shared with TRBD2. CDR1 and CDR2 from the germline V gene are SGHRS and YFSETQ. The V segment lost 5 bases and the J segment 6 bases; nucleotides outside the gene matches: 2. CDR3 length: 11 amino acids. CDR3 DNA: TGCGCCAGCAGAAGGGAGGGCGAGCAGTACTTC. This translates into CASRREGEQYF. Looking up the rest from reference TRBV5-1 and TRBJ2-7 gives the full variable domain: KAGVTQTPRYLIKTRGQQVTLSCSPISGHRSVSWYQQTPGQGLQFLFEYFSETQRNKGNFPGRFSGRQFSNSRSEMNVSTLELGDSALYLCASRREGEQYFGPGTRLTVT.

The rearrangement links TRBV6-5 to TRBJ1-1; a weak D match, TRBD1 (6 bases). The CDR3 extends over 13 amino acids. V was trimmed by 7 bases and J by 4 bases, leaving 13 bases between them. The germline CDR1 and CDR2 sequences are MNHEY and SVGAGI. CDR3 bases: TGTGCCAGCACCAGGGGATGGGGCACTGAAGCTTTCTTT. This codes for CASTRGWGTEAFF.

The sample holds a few counts of this clone. The genes are TRBV3-1 (or the pseudogene TRBV3-2) and TRBJ1-3, with TRBD1 matching over 8 bases. Germline assignment: CDR1 LGHDT and CDR2 YNNKEL (reference sequence). V shed 3 bases, J shed 1 base, and the junction held 2 bases outside the gene matches. CDR3 length: 15 residues. The CDR3 coding sequence is TGTGCCAGCAGCCAGGACAGGGTATCTGGAAACACCATATATTTT. This translates into CASSQDRVSGNTIYF.

This chain connects TRBV7-9 to TRBJ2-3, with 8 bases lining up with TRBD2. The CDR3 covers 16 residues. The V gene's germline CDR1 is SEHNR and CDR2 FQNEAQ (reference sequence). The V segment lost 5 bases and the J segment 3 bases; nucleotides outside the gene matches: 10. The CDR3 here is CASSEHLLAETDTQYF. CDR3 bases: TGTGCCAGCAGCGAACATTTACTAGCGGAGACAGATACGCAGTATTTT.

The gene calls are TRBV3-1 (or the pseudogene TRBV3-2) and TRBJ2-3; D gene uncertain. The V gene lost 3 bases and the J gene lost 7 bases, with 17 bases spanning the gap. This CDR3 region has 15 residues. The germline CDR1 and CDR2 sequences are LGHDT and YNNKEL (reference sequence). The CDR3 here is CASSHYSNSLHTQYF. The CDR3 DNA reads TGTGCCAGCAGCCATTATTCGAATAGCCTACATACGCAGTATTTT.